This TCR beta chain was recorded in a study of T cells in narcolepsy. Study overall: Donors had narcolepsy type 1 or type 2, or were healthy controls. Findings and caveats of the study: Autoreactive HCRT-specific and TRIB2-specific clonotypes were marked in same-patient CSF-versus-blood CD4+ comparisons. No autoreactive T cell clone sequences appeared in some memory CD4+ repertoires. Reportedly, autoreactive clonotypes were serially detected in patients' blood but not controls'.

This table comes from immunoSEQ multiplex PCR, and its TCRdb copy is limited to in-frame clones, with some not included. The top ten hold roughly 0.7% of the sample, which has fewer than 40,000 clones, under 85% seen once. About this clone itself: Antigen specificity is unknown.

This CDR3 comprises 13 residues. CDR1 and CDR2 (germline): LNHDA, SQIVND (reference sequence). V was trimmed by 2 bases and J by 4 bases, leaving 9 bases between them. The sample taken for sequencing was memory (CD45RA-) CD4+ T cells from blood. This clonotype was obtained from a human donor in good health. The chain uses TRBV19 and TRBJ2-7; D may match TRBD1 or TRBD2 (6 bases each). CDR3 residues: CASSIRRGYEQYV. The CDR3, as DNA: TGTGCCAGTAGTATAAGGAGGGGGTACGAGCAGTACGTC.